This TCR beta chain was obtained from a study of OX40 agonist ivuxolimab in advanced cancers. Overall study context: There were three patients with partial responses, one having hepatocellular carcinoma and two cutaneous melanoma.

Libraries were prepared by immunoSEQ multiplex PCR; TCRdb keeps only in-frame clonotypes and omits some of them. The sample has about 79,000 clones; about 85% are singletons. As concerns this clone: The antigen is not known. Mismatch with germline at one junction end may stem from a read error.

Study-level points and caveats: CD8+ T cells (on average) carried more expanded clones than CD4+ T cells.

CDR1 and CDR2 from the germline V gene are MNHEY and SMNVEV (reference sequence). The CDR3 spans 13 residues. The material sequenced was CD4+ or CD8+ T cells sorted from blood, taken in a trial of the OX40 agonist ivuxolimab. The receptor was derived from an adult with an advanced solid tumor such as melanoma, head and neck, liver or kidney cancer. J is TRBJ2-7 and V is TRBV27; D remains unclear. The DNA for the CDR3 is TGTGCCAGCAGTCTATCGGACGGCTACGAGCAGTACTTC. It encodes CASSLSDGYEQYF.